This T cell receptor beta chain was profiled in a study of shared clonotypes between healthy human individuals (dated by TCRdb to 2020 to 2022). For the wider study: Two women and a few men aged 18 to 49 years were included in the cohort. For each donor, CD4 naive and CD4 memory were each run on three plates, CD8 naive on two plates, and CD8 memory on one plate. To estimate repertoire size and how much clonotype sharing occurs between individuals, the study deeply sequenced the blood TCR repertoires of five healthy adults. Libraries were prepared and TCR repertoires were sequenced by different laboratories using diverse techniques, in order to increase sequencing depth and limit assay-specific biases. Between about 0.94 and 8.9 billion PBMCs per donor were obtained by leukapheresis. The paper as a whole reports these results and caveats: The small number of donors limited the genetic and exposure-history diversity represented. Larger estimated clonotype richness was generally found for naive subsets than for memory subsets. Based on pairwise subsampling, the degree of clonotype sharing among donors was expected to be affected by sequencing depth. Higher generation probabilities were observed for clonotypes shared by all four sorted-subset donors than for non-shared clonotypes. Incomplete sequencing was indicated by rarefaction of sorted-subset datasets, despite the large sequencing depth. Sampling was limited to blood, and TCR repertoires in tissue likely differ from TCR repertoires in blood. When a few donors were compared, the shared fraction of clonotypes was 5% to 6.5% for naive CD4, about 4% for naive CD8, more than 2% for memory CD4, and roughly 0.4% for memory CD8.

CD8 naive samples consisted of CD45RO-negative cells that were positively selected for CCR7, yielding a CD45RA+CCR7+ population without TemRA cells. The donors were healthy, HIV-negative adults who had no recently reported acute infections or vaccinations. Only Caucasian adults living in Nashville, Tennessee, USA were represented among the donors. Blood was obtained by leukapheresis, after which PBMCs were separated by Ficoll-Histopaque density gradient centrifugation and cryopreserved in liquid nitrogen vapor phase. Analytical flow cytometry was used to check the purity and quantity of every magnetically sorted T cell population. Genomic DNA was isolated from each sorted fraction and quantified by UV absorbance on a Nanodrop 2000c. A word on this clone: This clone's antigen is unknown. No base quality values were provided; no much bigger clone lies one nucleotide off.

Using the deep immunoSEQ assay, TCR CDR3 regions were amplified from genomic DNA by multiplex PCR. For each cell subset, the extracted genomic DNA was distributed evenly across all wells of several immunoSEQ 96-well plates, and each plate served as one replicate. For sorted subsets, each replicate PCR was loaded with approximately 200 ng genomic DNA, equivalent to 32,000 or so T cell genomes. Purified libraries were quantified with a Qubit 3.0 fluorometer, sized on a Bioanalyzer 2100, and re-quantified with the KAPA Library Quantification kit. A separate single-read 150-cycle Illumina NextSeq 550 flow cell was used to sequence each immunoSEQ 96-well plate. On the authors' methods: Because the immunoSEQ output held only junctional sequences and lacked quality scores, the filtering could not match the filtering applied to full-length reads. Sequences were annotated with PyIR, a Python wrapper for IgBLAST v1.9, and V/J genes and CDR3 were assigned using IMGT germline references. Any read was removed if the V/J assignment was weak (E-value above 1e-6), the CDR3 was missing, or the read contained stop codons, out-of-frame junctions, or ambiguous translated residues. A V3J clonotype was defined by an identical inferred V gene, J gene, and CDR3 amino acid sequence. Percentage overlap between repertoires was computed as shared unique clonotypes divided by the size of the smaller repertoire. Repertoire richness was assessed with RTK rarefaction, the Chao1 estimator, and Recon v2.1 estimates of unobserved clonotypes. Generation probabilities were computed with OLGA for all TCRbeta clonotypes obtained by the gDNA method from several donors. Imported from immuneACCESS, the table was reduced by TCRdb to in-frame sequences with V and J called. These copies leave out some clones; in studies compared against another copy, an unresolved V gene accounts for under half, and the cause of the remainder is not known. The D gene and trimming were derived from the DNA, and the V and J assignments and clone size from that table. Here the sample has about 2.2 million clones; 93% occur a single time. The top ten constitute approximately 1.7% of the sample.

The clonotype comes from a man between 18 and 29 years old in good health. Some clones in this sample may be carry-over from other donors' samples. Sequenced input: naive CD8+ T cells from PBMCs. Interpreted using the paper, the cell subset or site label stands for: CD45RA+CCR7+.

This receptor has the CDR3 CASSINPQGTADTQYF. The sequenced DNA is TGTGCCAGTAGTATAAACCCACAGGGCACGGCAGATACGCAGTATTTT. The receptor chain draws on TRBV19 and TRBJ2-3; TRBD1 could be the D gene, as 6 bases match. Reading from cysteine to phenylalanine, the CDR3 counts 16 amino acids. Only the CDR3 DNA stays, 48 bases, in frame from base 1. CDR1 LNHDA and CDR2 SQIVND are derived from the germline V gene (reference sequence). V gives up 2 bases and J gives up 4 bases, and the segment between their germline ends measures 16 bases.